This T cell receptor (beta chain) originates from a study of T cells in Graves' hyperthyroidism and ophthalmopathy. With V trimmed by 5 bases and J by 5 bases, 11 bases remained unmatched. Per the germline V gene, CDR1 is MNHEY and CDR2 is SMNVEV (reference sequence). This CDR3 contains 15 residues. RNA transcripts provided the source from which TCR beta CDR3 regions were amplified. Carried out on the TCR CDR3, a first-round RT-PCR used the HTBI primer set. One entry per CDR3 protein, called by TCRdb with MiXCR from the multiplex PCR reads. The repertoire holds 500,000 to 550,000 distinct CDR3 sequences, with roughly 20% as singletons. Participants, patients aged 18 to 65, had newly diagnosed hyperthyroidism with a duration under 2 months.

The V call is TRBV27, the J call TRBJ1-2; 7 positions match TRBD1. Input material: blood. This clonotype was obtained from a man younger than 35 with Graves' hyperthyroidism. CDR3 in amino acids: CASSPSRDSRYGYTF. CDR3 DNA sequence: TGTGCCAGCAGTCCGTCCCGGGACAGTCGGTATGGCTACACCTTC.